Listed here is a single TCR beta chain. This sample was included in a study of blood T cell repertoires in COVID-19. Study at large: T cells, B-cell-depleted T cells, or PBMCs supplied cDNA or gDNA.

Cohort 3 donors counted as recovered after two negative PCRs, clearance, or resolved symptoms. As handled by the study authors: Amplification from reference gene primers served as the basis for estimated nucleated cell counts. Libraries were prepared by immunoSEQ multiplex PCR; TCRdb keeps only in-frame clonotypes and omits some of them. The DNA was the basis for D and trimming; V, J and clone size are from that table. The data show roughly 250,000 clones, over 80% seen once. The specimen was PBMCs or T cells enriched from blood (not recorded which). This clonotype was obtained from a woman younger than 35 who had recovered from COVID-19.

The CDR3 region is CATPGHGVSTGELFF. CDR3 nucleotide sequence: TGTGCCACCCCAGGGCACGGAGTCTCTACCGGGGAGCTGTTTTTT. The chain links TRBV7-8 to TRBJ2-2, with D maybe TRBD1 (5 bases). CDR1 and CDR2 (germline): SGHVS, FQNEAQ. This CDR3 has 15 amino acids. The V end was cut by 10 bases, the J end by 5 bases, with 20 bases between.